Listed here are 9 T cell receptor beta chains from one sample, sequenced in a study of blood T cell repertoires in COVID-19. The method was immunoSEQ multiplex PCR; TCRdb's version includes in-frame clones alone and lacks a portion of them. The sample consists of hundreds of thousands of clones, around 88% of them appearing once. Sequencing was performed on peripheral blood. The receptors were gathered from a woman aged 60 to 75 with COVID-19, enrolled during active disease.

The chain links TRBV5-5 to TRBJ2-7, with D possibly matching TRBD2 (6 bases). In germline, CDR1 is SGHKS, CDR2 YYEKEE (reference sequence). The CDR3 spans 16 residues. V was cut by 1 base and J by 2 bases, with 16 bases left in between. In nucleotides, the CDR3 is TGTGCCAGCAGCTTGTTCGTCGAGCGGGCCGCCTACGAGCAGTACTTC. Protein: CASSLFVERAAYEQYF.

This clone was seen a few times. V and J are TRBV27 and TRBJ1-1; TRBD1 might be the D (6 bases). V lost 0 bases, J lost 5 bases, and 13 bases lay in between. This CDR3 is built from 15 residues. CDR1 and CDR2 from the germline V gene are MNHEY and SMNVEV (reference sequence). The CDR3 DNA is TGTGCCAGCAGTTTATCCGGCCACAGGGAAACTGAAGCTTTCTTT. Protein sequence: CASSLSGHRETEAFF.

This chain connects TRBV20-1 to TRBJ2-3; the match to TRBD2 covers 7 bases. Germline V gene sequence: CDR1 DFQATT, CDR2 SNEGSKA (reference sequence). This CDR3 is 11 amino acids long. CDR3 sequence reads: CRPTGGDTQYF. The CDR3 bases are TGCAGGCCAACGGGAGGAGATACGCAGTATTTT.

This CDR3 reads CASRPTGDPEAFF. CDR3 nucleotide sequence: TGTGCCAGCAGACCGACAGGGGACCCTGAAGCTTTCTTT. The genes are TRBV6-5 and TRBJ1-1; TRBD1 matches at 8 bases. V was clipped by 6 bases and J by 6 bases; unmatched bases: 6. The CDR3 sequence is 13 residues long. Per the germline V gene, CDR1 is MNHEY and CDR2 is SVGAGI.

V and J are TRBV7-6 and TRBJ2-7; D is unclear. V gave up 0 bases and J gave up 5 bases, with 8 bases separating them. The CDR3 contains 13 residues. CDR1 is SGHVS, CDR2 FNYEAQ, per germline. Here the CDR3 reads CASSLALADEQYF. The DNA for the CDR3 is TGTGCCAGCAGCTTAGCGTTGGCGGACGAGCAGTACTTC.

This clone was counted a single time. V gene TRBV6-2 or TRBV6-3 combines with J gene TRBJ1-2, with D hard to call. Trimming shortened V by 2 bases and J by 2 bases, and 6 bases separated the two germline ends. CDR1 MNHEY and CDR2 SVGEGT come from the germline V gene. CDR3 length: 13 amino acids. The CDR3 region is CASSYVQNYGYTF. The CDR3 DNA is TGTGCCAGCAGTTACGTACAGAACTATGGCTACACCTTC.

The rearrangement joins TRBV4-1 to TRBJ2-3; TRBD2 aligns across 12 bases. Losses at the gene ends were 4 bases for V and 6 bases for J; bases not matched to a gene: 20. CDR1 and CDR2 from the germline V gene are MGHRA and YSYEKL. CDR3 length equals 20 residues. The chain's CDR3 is CASSLTLGARTSGVGDTQYF. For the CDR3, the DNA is TGCGCCAGCAGCCTTACCCTCGGGGCAAGGACTAGCGGGGTGGGGGATACGCAGTATTTT.

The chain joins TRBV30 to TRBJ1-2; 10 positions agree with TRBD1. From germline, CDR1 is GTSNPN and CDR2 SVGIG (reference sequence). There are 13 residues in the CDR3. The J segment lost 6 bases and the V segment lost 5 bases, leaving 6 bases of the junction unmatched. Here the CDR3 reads CAWALGTGDGYTF. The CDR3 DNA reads TGTGCCTGGGCGCTAGGGACAGGGGATGGCTACACCTTC.

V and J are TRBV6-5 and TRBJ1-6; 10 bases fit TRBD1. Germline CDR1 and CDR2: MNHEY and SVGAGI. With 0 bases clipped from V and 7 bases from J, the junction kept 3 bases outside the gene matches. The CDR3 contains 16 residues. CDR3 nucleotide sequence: TGTGCCAGCAGTTACTCTCCGGACAGGGGGAATTCACCCCTCCACTTT. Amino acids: CASSYSPDRGNSPLHF.